The rows below give T cell receptor beta chains drawn from one sample of a study of OX40 agonist ivuxolimab in advanced cancers. Generated by immunoSEQ multiplex PCR, the TCRdb table keeps only in-frame clones and is missing some. Altogether tens of thousands of clones are present, around 80% being singletons, with the ten largest covering about 1.5%. This specimen was CD4+ or CD8+ T cells sorted from blood, taken in a trial of the OX40 agonist ivuxolimab. These receptors originate from an adult with an advanced solid tumor such as melanoma, head and neck, liver or kidney cancer. CDR3s include the opening cysteine and the closing phenylalanine or tryptophan. D genes are given only for firm matches. The size of a clone is reported for some rows only, either as once, few or many, or as a class for expanded clones.

TRBV28,-,TRBJ2-7,-,CASSQTGATAYEQYF,TGTGCCAGCAGTCAAACAGGAGCGACTGCCTACGAGCAGTACTTC
TRBV4-2,-,TRBJ2-7,-,CASSQAEGLHGEQYF,TGTGCCAGCAGCCAAGCAGAAGGTCTTCACGGCGAGCAGTACTTC
TRBV4-1,TRBD1,TRBJ1-2,-,CASSQAGTGYGYTF,TGCGCCAGCAGCCAGGCCGGGACAGGGTATGGCTACACCTTC
TRBV4-3,TRBD2,TRBJ2-3,-,CASSLSEGLAGRDTQYF,TGCGCCAGCAGCCTCTCAGAAGGACTAGCGGGGCGGGATACGCAGTATTTT
TRBV28,-,TRBJ2-3,-,CASIPTDGTQYF,TGTGCCAGCATCCCGACAGACGGTACGCAGTATTTT
TRBV7-7,-,TRBJ2-3,-,CASSLHGQTDTQYF,TGTGCTAGCAGCTTGCACGGACAGACAGATACGCAGTATTTT
TRBV7-6,TRBD1,TRBJ1-4,-,CASSSDREEKLFF,TGTGCCAGCAGCTCGGACAGGGAAGAAAAACTGTTTTTT
TRBV4-2,-,TRBJ1-4,medium-sized,CASSQGARDEKLFF,TGTGCCAGCAGCCAAGGGGCGCGAGATGAAAAACTGTTTTTT
TRBV19,-,TRBJ2-7,-,CASSRGLDLIYEQYF,TGTGCCAGTAGTCGCGGGCTAGACCTCATCTACGAGCAGTACTTC
TRBV29-1,-,TRBJ2-7,few,CSVDWDYEQYF,TGCAGCGTTGACTGGGACTACGAGCAGTACTTC
TRBV7-2,TRBD2,TRBJ2-2,-,CASTRTSGSGANTGELFF,TGTGCCAGCACCCGGACTAGCGGGAGCGGGGCGAACACCGGGGAGCTGTTTTTT
TRBV11-2,-,TRBJ2-3,-,CASSSGLGTDTQYF,TGTGCCAGCAGCTCGGGACTGGGCACAGATACGCAGTATTTT
TRBV25-1,-,TRBJ2-5,-,CASSDLAGRPETQYF,TGTGCCAGCAGTGATCTGGCAGGGAGGCCCGAGACCCAGTACTTC
TRBV28,TRBD2,TRBJ2-3,-,CASRVAGGPDTQYF,TGTGCCAGCAGAGTAGCGGGAGGGCCGGATACGCAGTATTTT
TRBV4-3,-,TRBJ1-5,few,CASSLEEGRQPQHF,TGCGCCAGCAGCCTGGAGGAGGGACGGCAGCCCCAGCATTTT
TRBV7-9,-,TRBJ2-1,once,CASSLDGGTLYFSYNEQFF,TGTGCCAGCAGCTTAGATGGGGGGACTCTATACTTCTCCTACAATGAGCAGTTCTTC
TRBV5-1,-,TRBJ1-2,once,CASSLVAQGNGYTF,TGCGCCAGCAGCTTGGTCGCACAGGGTAACGGCTACACCTTC
TRBV28,TRBD1,TRBJ1-1,-,CASTKGQTEAFF,TGTGCCAGCACCAAGGGACAGACTGAAGCTTTCTTT
TRBV4-3,TRBD2,TRBJ2-3,-,CASSQDTAGRVGTDTQYF,TGCGCCAGCAGCCAAGATACAGCGGGAAGGGTGGGCACAGATACGCAGTATTTT
TRBV28,-,TRBJ1-2,-,CASSRYGYTF,TGTGCCAGCAGTCGATATGGCTACACCTTC
TRBV19,-,TRBJ1-2,-,CASSISPSSDGYTF,TGTGCCAGTAGTATTTCTCCGTCCTCGGATGGCTACACCTTC
TRBV5-1,-,TRBJ1-4,-,CASSPPGEKLFF,TGCGCCAGCAGCCCACCGGGGGAAAAACTGTTTTTT
TRBV7-9,TRBD1,TRBJ2-3,-,CASSPLRGQGNTDTQYF,TGTGCCAGCAGCCCCCTCAGGGGACAGGGGAACACAGATACGCAGTATTTT
TRBV7-8,TRBD2,TRBJ2-3,-,CASSSRLVAGDPRIGEDTQYF,TGTGCCAGCAGCTCTAGGTTAGTAGCGGGAGATCCTCGAATTGGTGAAGATACGCAGTATTTT
TRBV11-2,TRBD2,TRBJ2-2,-,CASSQSILGGRAFTGELFF,TGTGCCAGCAGCCAGAGCATATTGGGCGGGAGGGCCTTCACCGGGGAGCTGTTTTTT
TRBV28,-,TRBJ2-7,-,CASSKDAVLMNYEQYF,TGTGCCAGCAGTAAAGATGCGGTCTTAATGAACTACGAGCAGTACTTC
TRBV6-1,-,TRBJ2-5,-,CAARGRTQETQYF,TGTGCCGCGAGGGGCAGGACACAAGAGACCCAGTACTTC
TRBV7-2,-,TRBJ1-2,once,CASSVQGSGYTF,TGTGCCAGCAGCGTACAGGGAAGTGGCTACACCTTC
TRBV11-2,-,TRBJ2-7,-,CASSLDATSYEQYF,TGTGCCAGCAGCTTAGATGCTACTTCCTACGAGCAGTACTTC
TRBV27,-,TRBJ2-1,once,CASSPLGRVRSYNEQFF,TGTGCCAGCAGCCCCCTAGGCAGGGTACGGTCCTACAATGAGCAGTTCTTC
TRBV20-1,-,TRBJ1-1,few,CSATGPTRAFF,TGCAGTGCCACGGGCCCGACCAGGGCTTTCTTT
TRBV5-1,TRBD1,TRBJ2-2,-,CASSLEAGGPNTGELFF,TGCGCCAGCAGCTTGGAGGCAGGGGGCCCGAACACCGGGGAGCTGTTTTTT
TRBV6-5,TRBD1,TRBJ1-2,-,CASSWDREIYGYTF,TGTGCCAGCAGTTGGGACAGGGAAATCTATGGCTACACCTTC
TRBV5-3,-,TRBJ1-3,-,CARSPTGVLSGNTIYF,TGTGCCAGAAGTCCCACAGGCGTCCTCTCTGGAAACACCATATATTTT
TRBV28,TRBD2,TRBJ2-2,-,CASSFLGLAGDWAGELFF,TGTGCCAGCAGTTTCTTAGGACTAGCGGGAGATTGGGCCGGGGAGCTGTTTTTT
TRBV9,TRBD1,TRBJ1-2,-,CASSTSGTGGYGYTF,TGTGCCAGCAGCACCTCCGGGACAGGGGGGTACGGCTACACCTTC
TRBV30,-,TRBJ2-3,few,CAWSLRTLFAVDTQYF,TGTGCCTGGAGTCTCCGAACTCTCTTTGCGGTAGATACGCAGTATTTT
TRBV6-5,-,TRBJ2-4,-,CASSSQAAKNIQYF,TGTGCCAGCAGTTCCCAGGCAGCCAAAAACATTCAGTACTTC
TRBV7-2,-,TRBJ1-1,-,CASSQLTEPGAEAFF,TGTGCCAGCAGCCAGCTGACAGAGCCGGGGGCTGAAGCTTTCTTT
TRBV4-2,-,TRBJ2-1,-,CASSQDRASWFF,TGTGCCAGCAGCCAAGACAGGGCTAGTTGGTTCTTC